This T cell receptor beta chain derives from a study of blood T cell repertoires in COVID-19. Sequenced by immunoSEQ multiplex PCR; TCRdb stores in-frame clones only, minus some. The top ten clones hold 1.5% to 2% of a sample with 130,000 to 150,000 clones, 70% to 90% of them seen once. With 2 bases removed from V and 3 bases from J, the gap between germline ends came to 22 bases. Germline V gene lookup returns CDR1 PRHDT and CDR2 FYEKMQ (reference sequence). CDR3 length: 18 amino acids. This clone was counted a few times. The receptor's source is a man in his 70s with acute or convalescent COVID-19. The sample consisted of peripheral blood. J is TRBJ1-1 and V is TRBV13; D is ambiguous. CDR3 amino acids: CASSLIAGRIARYTEAFF. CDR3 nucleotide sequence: TGTGCCAGCAGCTTAATCGCGGGGAGAATCGCACGGTACACTGAAGCTTTCTTT.